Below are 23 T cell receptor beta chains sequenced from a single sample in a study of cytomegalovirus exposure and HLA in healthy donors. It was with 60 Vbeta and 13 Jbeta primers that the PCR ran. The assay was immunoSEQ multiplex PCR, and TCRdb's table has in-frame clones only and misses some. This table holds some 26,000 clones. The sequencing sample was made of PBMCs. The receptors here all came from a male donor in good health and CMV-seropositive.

CDR3 coding DNA: TGTGCCTGGAGTTGGGGGGACAGGATAAACACCATATATTTT. Translation gives CAWSWGDRINTIYF. The chain is built from TRBV30 and TRBJ1-3, with 8 bases that match TRBD1. Germline V lookup: CDR1 GTSNPN, CDR2 SVGIG (reference sequence). V was pared by 2 bases and J by 6 bases, with 6 bases of the junction left unmatched. The CDR3 runs to 14 residues.

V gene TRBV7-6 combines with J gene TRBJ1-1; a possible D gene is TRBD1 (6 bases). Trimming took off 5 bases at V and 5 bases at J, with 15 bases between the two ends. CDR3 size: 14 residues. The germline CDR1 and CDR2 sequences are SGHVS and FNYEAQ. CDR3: CASSPTGLSTEAFF. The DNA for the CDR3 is TGTGCCAGCAGCCCCACAGGGTTGAGTACTGAAGCTTTCTTT.

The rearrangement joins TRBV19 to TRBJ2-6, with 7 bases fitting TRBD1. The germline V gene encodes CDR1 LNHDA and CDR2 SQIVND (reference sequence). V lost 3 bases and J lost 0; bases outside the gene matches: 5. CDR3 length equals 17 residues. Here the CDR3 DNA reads TGTGCCAGTAGTATTACAGGGGCCAGCTCTGGGGCCAACGTCCTGACTTTC. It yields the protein CASSITGASSGANVLTF. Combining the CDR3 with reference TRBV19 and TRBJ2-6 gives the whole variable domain DGGITQSPKYLFRKEGQNVTLSCEQNLNHDAMYWYRQDPGQGLRLIYYSQIVNDFQKGDIAEGYSVSREKKESFPLTVTSAQKNPTAFYLCASSITGASSGANVLTFGAGSRLTVL.

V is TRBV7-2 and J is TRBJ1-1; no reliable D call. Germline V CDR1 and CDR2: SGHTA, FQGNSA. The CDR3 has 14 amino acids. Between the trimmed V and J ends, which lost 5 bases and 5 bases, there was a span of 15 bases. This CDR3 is CASSQREIRTEAFF. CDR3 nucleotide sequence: TGTGCCAGCAGCCAACGGGAGATTAGGACTGAAGCTTTCTTT.

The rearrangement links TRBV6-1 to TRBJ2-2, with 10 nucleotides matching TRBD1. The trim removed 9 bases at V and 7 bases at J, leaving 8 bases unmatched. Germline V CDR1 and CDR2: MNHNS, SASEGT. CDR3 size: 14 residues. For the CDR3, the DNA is TGTGCCAGGTTGACAGGGGGCTTGGGCGGGGAGCTGTTTTTT. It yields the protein CARLTGGLGGELFF.

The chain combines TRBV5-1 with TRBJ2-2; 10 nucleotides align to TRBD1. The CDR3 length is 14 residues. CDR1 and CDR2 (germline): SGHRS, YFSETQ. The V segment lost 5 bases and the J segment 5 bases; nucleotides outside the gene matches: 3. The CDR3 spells CASSGDRGTGELFF. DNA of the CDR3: TGCGCCAGCAGTGGGGACAGGGGTACCGGGGAGCTGTTTTTT.

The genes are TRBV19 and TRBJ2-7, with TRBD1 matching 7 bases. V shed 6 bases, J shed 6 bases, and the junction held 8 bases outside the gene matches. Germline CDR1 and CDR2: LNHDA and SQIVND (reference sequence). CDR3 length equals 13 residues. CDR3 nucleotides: TGTGCCAGTAGACAGGGGTCTCTAACCGAGCAGTACTTC. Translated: CASRQGSLTEQYF.

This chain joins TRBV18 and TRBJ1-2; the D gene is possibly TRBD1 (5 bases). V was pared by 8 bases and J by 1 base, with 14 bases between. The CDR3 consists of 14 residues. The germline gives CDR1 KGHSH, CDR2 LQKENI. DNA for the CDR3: TGTGCCAGCCACACCGCGGGGGATAACTATGGCTACACCTTC. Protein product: CASHTAGDNYGYTF.

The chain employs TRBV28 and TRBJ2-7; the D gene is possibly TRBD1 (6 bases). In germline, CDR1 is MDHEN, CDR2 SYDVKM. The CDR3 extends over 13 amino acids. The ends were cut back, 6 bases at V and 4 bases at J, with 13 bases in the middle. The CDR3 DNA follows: TGTGCCAGCAGCCTGGGGGCGCGGTACGAGCAGTACTTC. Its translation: CASSLGARYEQYF.

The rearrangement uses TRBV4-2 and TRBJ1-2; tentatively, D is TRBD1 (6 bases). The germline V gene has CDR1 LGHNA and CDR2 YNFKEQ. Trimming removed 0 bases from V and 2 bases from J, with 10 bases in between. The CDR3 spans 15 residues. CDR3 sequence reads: CASSQERRGNYGYTF. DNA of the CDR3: TGTGCCAGCAGCCAAGAGAGAAGGGGGAACTATGGCTACACCTTC.

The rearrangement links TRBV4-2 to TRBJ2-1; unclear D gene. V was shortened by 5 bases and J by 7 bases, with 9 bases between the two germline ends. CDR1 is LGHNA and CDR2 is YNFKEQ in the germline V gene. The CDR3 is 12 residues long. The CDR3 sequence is CASSSLRNEQFF. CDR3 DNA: TGTGCCAGCAGCTCACTCAGGAATGAGCAGTTCTTC.

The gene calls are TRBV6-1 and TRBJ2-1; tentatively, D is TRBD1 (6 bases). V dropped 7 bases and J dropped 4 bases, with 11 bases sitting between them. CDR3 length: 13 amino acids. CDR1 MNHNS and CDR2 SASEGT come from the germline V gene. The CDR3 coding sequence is TGTGCCAGCACCCGGACAGCGTACAATGAGCAGTTCTTC. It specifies CASTRTAYNEQFF.

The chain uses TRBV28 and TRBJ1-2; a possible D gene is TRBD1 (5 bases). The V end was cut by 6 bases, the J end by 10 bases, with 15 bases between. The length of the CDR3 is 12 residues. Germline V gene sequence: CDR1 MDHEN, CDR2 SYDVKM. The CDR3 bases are TGTGCCAGCAGCAGGACAAGGGTCCTCTACACCTTC. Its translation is CASSRTRVLYTF.

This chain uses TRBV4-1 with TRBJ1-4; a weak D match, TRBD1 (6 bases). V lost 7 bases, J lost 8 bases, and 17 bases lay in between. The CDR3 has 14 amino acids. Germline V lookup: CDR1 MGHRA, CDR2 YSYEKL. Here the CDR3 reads CASTNRGNDEKLFF. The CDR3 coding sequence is TGCGCCAGCACTAATAGGGGGAATGACGAAAAACTGTTTTTT.

The CDR3 reads CASSVTYGPNTEAFF. Written as DNA, the CDR3 is TGTGCCAGCAGCGTAACCTATGGGCCGAACACTGAAGCTTTCTTT. The genes are TRBV9 and TRBJ1-1, with unresolved D. The CDR3 extends over 15 amino acids. The V end lost 1 base, the J end lost 1 base, and 11 bases lay between the germline ends. The germline CDR1 and CDR2 sequences are SGDLS and YYNGEE. The variable domain in full, with the rest retrieved from reference TRBV9 and TRBJ1-1, is DSGVTQTPKHLITATGQRVTLRCSPRSGDLSVYWYQQSLDQGLQFLIQYYNGEERAKGNILERFSAQQFPDLHSELNLSSLELGDSALYFCASSVTYGPNTEAFFGQGTRLTVV.

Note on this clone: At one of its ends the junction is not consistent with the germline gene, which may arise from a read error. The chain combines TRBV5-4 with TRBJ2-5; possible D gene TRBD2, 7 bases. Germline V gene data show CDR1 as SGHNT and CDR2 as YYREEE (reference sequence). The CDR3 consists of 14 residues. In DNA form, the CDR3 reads TGTGCCAGCAGCTTGGATGGAGGGGGGAGGGCCCTCCACTTC. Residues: CASSLDGGGRALHF.

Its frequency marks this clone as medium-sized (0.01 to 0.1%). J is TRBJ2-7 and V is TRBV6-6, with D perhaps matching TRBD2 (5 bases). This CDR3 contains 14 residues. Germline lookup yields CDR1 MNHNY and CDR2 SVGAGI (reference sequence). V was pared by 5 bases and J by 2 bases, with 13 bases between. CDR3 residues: CASSRGLVTYEQYF. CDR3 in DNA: TGTGCCAGCAGTAGAGGGTTAGTCACCTACGAGCAGTACTTC.

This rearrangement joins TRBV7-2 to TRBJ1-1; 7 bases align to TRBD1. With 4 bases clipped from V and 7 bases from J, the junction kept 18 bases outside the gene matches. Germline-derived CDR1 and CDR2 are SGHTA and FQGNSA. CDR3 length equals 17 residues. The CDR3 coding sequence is TGTGCCAGCAGCTCCTCCGGGACAGTGTGGAATGGGCGTGAAGCTTTCTTT. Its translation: CASSSSGTVWNGREAFF.

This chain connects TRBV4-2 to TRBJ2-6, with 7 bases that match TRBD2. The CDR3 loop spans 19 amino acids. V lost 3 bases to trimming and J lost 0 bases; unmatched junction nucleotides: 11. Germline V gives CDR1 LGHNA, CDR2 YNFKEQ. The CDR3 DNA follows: TGTGCCAGCAGCCAGGACTTGAGCGGGACCAACTCTGGGGCCAACGTCCTGACTTTC. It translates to CASSQDLSGTNSGANVLTF.

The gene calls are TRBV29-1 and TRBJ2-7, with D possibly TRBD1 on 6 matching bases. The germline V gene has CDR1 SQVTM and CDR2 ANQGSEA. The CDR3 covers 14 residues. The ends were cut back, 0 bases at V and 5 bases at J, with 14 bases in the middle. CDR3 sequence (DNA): TGCAGCGTTGAAGAACAGGGTGTGTTCGACGAGCAGTACTTC. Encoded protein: CSVEEQGVFDEQYF.

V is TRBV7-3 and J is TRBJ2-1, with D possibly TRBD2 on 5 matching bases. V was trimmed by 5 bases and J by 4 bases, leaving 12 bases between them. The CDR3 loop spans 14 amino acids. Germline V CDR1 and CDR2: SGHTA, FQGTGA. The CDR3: CASSKAAAYNEQFF. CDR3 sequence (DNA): TGTGCCAGCAGCAAGGCAGCGGCTTACAATGAGCAGTTCTTC.

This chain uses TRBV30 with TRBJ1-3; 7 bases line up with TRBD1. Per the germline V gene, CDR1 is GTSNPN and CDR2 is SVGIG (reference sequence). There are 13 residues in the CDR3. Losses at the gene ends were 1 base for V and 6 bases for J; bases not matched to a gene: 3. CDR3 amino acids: CAWSAGQLNTIYF. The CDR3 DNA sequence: TGTGCCTGGAGTGCGGGACAGTTAAACACCATATATTTT.

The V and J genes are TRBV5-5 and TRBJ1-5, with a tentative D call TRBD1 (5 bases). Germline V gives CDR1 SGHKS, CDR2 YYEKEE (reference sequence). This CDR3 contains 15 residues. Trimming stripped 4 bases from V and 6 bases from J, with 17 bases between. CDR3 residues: CASSIWGVSRQPQHF. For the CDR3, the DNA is TGTGCCAGCAGCATCTGGGGGGTATCTCGTCAGCCCCAGCATTTT.